This entry lists 26 T cell receptor beta chains sequenced from one sample in a study of T-cell memory formation after mild COVID-19. TCRdb processed the 5' RACE reads anew with MiXCR; each CDR3 protein has one entry. The sample contains over 150,000 distinct CDR3 sequences, 18% of which appear only once. The specimen was PBMCs or a T cell subset sorted from them (not recorded which). The source of these receptors is a man younger than 30 who had mild COVID-19 (a few samples of this study predate the infection). Cell type and time point are not known.

In this sample, this clonotype turned up many times. J is TRBJ2-3 and V is TRBV7-6, with D hard to call. This CDR3 has 13 residues. The V end lost 0 bases, the J end lost 5 bases, and 6 bases lay between the germline ends. The germline V gene encodes CDR1 SGHVS and CDR2 FNYEAQ. CDR3 DNA: TGTGCCAGCAGCTTAGCCCGAGGAGATACGCAGTATTTT. This encodes CASSLARGDTQYF.

CDR3 region: CSVGYRVTYEQYF. The DNA of the CDR3 is TGCAGCGTTGGATACAGGGTAACCTACGAGCAGTACTTC. The chain is built from TRBV29-1 and TRBJ2-7, with D tentatively TRBD1 (6 bases). Trimming shortened V by 4 bases and J by 2 bases, and 12 bases separated the two germline ends. Germline lookup yields CDR1 SQVTM and CDR2 ANQGSEA. This CDR3 has 13 amino acids.

The CDR3 DNA reads as TGTGCCAGAATCACCTGGGGGACAGATACGCAGTATTTT. Protein: CARITWGTDTQYF. The chain employs TRBV6-2 or TRBV6-3 and TRBJ2-3; D assignment may be TRBD1 or TRBD2 (5 bases each). V was cut by 9 bases and J by 3 bases, with 13 bases left in between. The CDR3 contains 13 residues. The germline CDR1 and CDR2 sequences are MNHEY and SVGEGT.

This clonotype was detected ten times or more. The chain has TRBV5-1 and TRBJ2-3; D may be TRBD2 (5 bases). V was clipped by 4 bases and J by 5 bases, with 8 bases between them. CDR1 and CDR2 (germline): SGHRS, YFSETQ. The CDR3 has 12 amino acids. CDR3 coding DNA: TGCGCCAGCAGCCGAGAGGGAGATACGCAGTATTTT. Protein product: CASSREGDTQYF.

This clonotype was seen repeatedly, ten times or more. V is TRBV7-2 and J is TRBJ2-3; tentatively, D is TRBD2 (7 bases). Germline V gene lookup returns CDR1 SGHTA and CDR2 FQGNSA. CDR3 length: 15 amino acids. Trimming removed 7 bases at V and 2 bases at J, with 16 bases between. The DNA of the CDR3 is TGTGCCAGCAACCCGAGGGGGGGAAACACAGATACGCAGTATTTT. This translates into CASNPRGGNTDTQYF. Full variable domain (outside the CDR3, taken from reference TRBV7-2 and TRBJ2-3): GAGVSQSPSNKVTEKGKDVELRCDPISGHTALYWYRQSLGQGLEFLIYFQGNSAPDKSGLPSDRFSAERTGGSVSTLTIQRTQQEDSAVYLCASNPRGGNTDTQYFGPGTRLTVL.

The table lists this clonotype with a few counts. The gene calls are TRBV5-1 and TRBJ2-1, with 12 bases matching TRBD2. The V gene's germline CDR1 is SGHRS and CDR2 YFSETQ. V was clipped by 6 bases and J by 2 bases; unmatched bases: 9. CDR3 size: 17 residues. The CDR3 protein is CASNGAGLAGTYNEQFF. The CDR3 region has the DNA TGCGCCAGCAACGGGGCCGGACTAGCGGGGACCTACAATGAGCAGTTCTTC.

The table lists this clonotype with a few counts. The chain links TRBV7-9 to TRBJ1-6, with no clear D. The germline V and J ends were trimmed by 5 bases and 5 bases, with 10 bases remaining between them. The CDR3 is 14 residues long. Germline assignment: CDR1 SEHNR and CDR2 FQNEAQ (reference sequence). The CDR3 DNA sequence: TGTGCCAGCAGCAAGGGCCGGGATAATTCACCCCTCCACTTT. The encoded protein is CASSKGRDNSPLHF.

This sequence joins TRBV9 and TRBJ2-1; D may match TRBD1 or TRBD2 (6 bases each). This CDR3 spans 14 amino acids. V lost 1 base to trimming and J lost 8 bases, with 13 bases between them. Germline V CDR1 and CDR2: SGDLS, YYNGEE. The CDR3 sequence is CASSVRGANYEQFF. The CDR3 DNA is TGTGCCAGCAGCGTAAGGGGGGCGAACTATGAGCAGTTCTTC.

The chain uses TRBV6-5 and TRBJ2-3; D is unclear. CDR1 and CDR2 (germline): MNHEY, SVGAGI. The V end was cut by 7 bases, the J end by 2 bases, with 7 bases between. There are 12 residues in the CDR3. CDR3 loop: CASTGDTDTQYF. The CDR3 DNA reads as TGTGCCAGCACGGGCGACACAGATACGCAGTATTTT.

The chain employs TRBV4-3 and TRBJ2-4; D is uncertain. The ends were cut back, 1 base at V and 0 bases at J, with 10 bases in the middle. CDR1 and CDR2 from the germline V gene are LGHNA and YSLEER. The CDR3 covers 16 residues. CDR3 coding DNA: TGCGCCAGCAGCCAAGGTCCATTATTAGCCAAAAACATTCAGTACTTC. The encoded protein is CASSQGPLLAKNIQYF.

This clonotype was detected only a few times. The gene calls are TRBV10-1 and TRBJ2-7; TRBD1 matches 9 bases. The ends lost 4 bases at V and 6 bases at J; junction bases unmatched: 7. The CDR3 extends over 14 amino acids. The germline CDR1 and CDR2 sequences are WNHNN and SYGVQD (reference sequence). The DNA for the CDR3 is TGCGCCAGCAGTGCCGGGACAGGGCCCTCCGAGCAGTACTTC. Translating it yields CASSAGTGPSEQYF.

The chain links TRBV6-2 or TRBV6-3 to TRBJ2-3; D gene uncertain. CDR1 and CDR2 (germline): MNHEY, SVGEGT. V lost 8 bases and J lost 0, with 6 bases in between. The CDR3 is 12 residues long. CDR3: CASQDSTDTQYF. DNA for the CDR3: TGTGCCAGCCAGGACAGCACAGATACGCAGTATTTT.

This clonotype was found a few times. The chain joins TRBV7-8 to TRBJ1-5; D not certain. CDR1 is SGHVS, CDR2 FQNEAQ, per germline. V lost 7 bases and J lost 0, with 13 bases in between. The CDR3 length is 15 residues. DNA for the CDR3: TGTGCCAGCACCCCATCTCGGGATAGCAATCAGCCCCAGCATTTT. This gives the protein CASTPSRDSNQPQHF.

V and J are TRBV7-2 and TRBJ2-2, with 8 nucleotides matching TRBD2. CDR3 length: 14 amino acids. V gave up 6 bases and J gave up 3 bases; unmatched junction bases: 3. Germline CDR1 reads SGHTA; CDR2 reads FQGNSA. CDR3: CASRGTSYTGELFF. The CDR3 DNA follows: TGTGCCAGCAGGGGGACTAGTTACACCGGGGAGCTGTTTTTT.

This clonotype has just a few counts. The chain links TRBV4-2 to TRBJ2-3; TRBD2 matches at 7 bases. The CDR3 runs 15 residues. Germline CDR1 and CDR2: LGHNA and YNFKEQ. V was pared by 5 bases and J by 1 base, with 6 bases of the junction left unmatched. CDR3 in DNA: TGTGCCAGCAGCGCGGTGGGGGGGGGCACAGATACGCAGTATTTT. Residues: CASSAVGGGTDTQYF.

The chain recombines TRBV11-2 with TRBJ2-1; 8 positions agree with TRBD2. Germline V gene data show CDR1 as SGHAT and CDR2 as FQNNGV. V gave up 8 bases and J gave up 7 bases; unmatched junction bases: 13. The length of the CDR3 is 15 residues. CDR3 nucleotide sequence: TGTGCCAGCGCTTCCCCCGAGCGGGGGCTTAATGAGCAGTTCTTC. This gives the protein CASASPERGLNEQFF.

This clonotype was recorded many times. This chain links TRBV4-1 with TRBJ1-6; a possible D gene is TRBD1 (5 bases). V gave up 1 base and J gave up 7 bases, with 17 bases separating them. CDR1 is MGHRA, CDR2 YSYEKL, per germline. CDR3 length equals 17 residues. In nucleotides, the CDR3 is TGCGCCAGCAGCCAAGCTAGATTAGGGGCGGGAAATTCACCCCTCCACTTT. Protein sequence: CASSQARLGAGNSPLHF.

The V and J genes are TRBV28 and TRBJ2-7; 16 nucleotides line up with TRBD2. This CDR3 region has 14 residues. The germline gives CDR1 MDHEN, CDR2 SYDVKM. Trimming took 10 bases from V and 3 from J; bases not matched to a gene: 3. CDR3 in amino acids: CATGTSGGDYEQYV. The CDR3 DNA follows: TGTGCCACCGGGACTAGCGGGGGGGACTACGAGCAGTACGTC.

This clonotype appeared a few times. The V and J genes are TRBV5-1 and TRBJ1-1; 7 nucleotides line up with TRBD1. The germline V gene has CDR1 SGHRS and CDR2 YFSETQ. V shed 4 bases, J shed 3 bases, and the junction held 6 bases outside the gene matches. The CDR3 length is 14 residues. The CDR3 DNA reads as TGCGCCAGCAGCCAAACAGGGGTTTACACTGAAGCTTTCTTT. Its translation is CASSQTGVYTEAFF.

The chain links TRBV4-3 to TRBJ1-5; no reliable D call. With 3 bases removed from V and 9 bases from J, the gap between germline ends came to 15 bases. The CDR3 covers 14 residues. Germline V gene data show CDR1 as LGHNA and CDR2 as YSLEER. The CDR3 sequence is CASSHPTSGRPQHF. In nucleotides, the CDR3 is TGCGCCAGCAGCCATCCTACTTCGGGCAGGCCCCAGCATTTT.

V gene TRBV2 combines with J gene TRBJ2-3; D might be TRBD2 (6 bases). CDR3 size: 14 residues. CDR1 and CDR2 from the germline V gene are SNHLY and FYNNEI. V lost 7 bases to trimming and J lost 0 bases, with 11 bases between them. CDR3 protein: CASMGGVSTDTQYF. In nucleotides, the CDR3 is TGTGCCAGCATGGGCGGGGTCAGCACAGATACGCAGTATTTT.

This clonotype was seen a handful of times. The chain has TRBV7-9 and TRBJ2-4; D is possibly TRBD1 (6 bases). The CDR3 is made up of 16 amino acids. V was trimmed by 4 bases and J by 0 bases, leaving 13 bases between them. Germline V gives CDR1 SEHNR, CDR2 FQNEAQ (reference sequence). As DNA, the CDR3 is TGTGCCAGCAGCTCCTACAGGGACCTAGCCAAAAACATTCAGTACTTC. Its translation is CASSSYRDLAKNIQYF.

This clonotype has only a few counts. The rearrangement links TRBV5-6 to TRBJ2-2, with D maybe TRBD2 (6 bases). Germline-derived CDR1 and CDR2 are SGHDT and YYEEEE. CDR3 length: 14 amino acids. Trimming left V 0 bases short and J 4 bases short, with 7 bases between. The DNA for the CDR3 is TGTGCCAGCAGCTTGGCGGGACTCACCGGGGAGCTGTTTTTT. Protein: CASSLAGLTGELFF.

The genes are TRBV12-3 or TRBV12-4 and TRBJ2-7; either TRBD1 or TRBD2 may fit D (5 bases each). This CDR3 is built from 16 residues. V was trimmed by 7 bases and J by 4 bases, leaving 23 bases between them. The CDR3, as DNA: TGTGCCAGCAATTTCACTCGCGACAGACTACCTTACGAGCAGTACTTC. Translating gives CASNFTRDRLPYEQYF.

V and J are TRBV7-9 and TRBJ2-2; D is unclear. Germline-derived CDR1 and CDR2 are SEHNR and FQNEAQ (reference sequence). CDR3 length equals 14 residues. V was cut by 5 bases and J by 0 bases, with 7 bases left in between. The CDR3 loop is CASSPTSNTGELFF. CDR3 DNA sequence: TGTGCCAGCAGCCCGACATCGAACACCGGGGAGCTGTTTTTT.

This chain connects TRBV7-8 to TRBJ1-2; possible D gene TRBD1, 6 bases. Germline V CDR1 and CDR2: SGHVS, FQNEAQ. This CDR3 has 16 amino acids. Deletions cut 3 bases from V and 1 base from J, with 15 bases between. The CDR3 DNA is TGTGCCAGCAGCTTTGGCAGGGGCCGCTTTAACTATGGCTACACCTTC. This sequence encodes CASSFGRGRFNYGYTF.